Following are 5 T cell receptor beta chains from one sample sequenced in a study of control samples from healthy donors and cancer patients. Method: immunoSEQ multiplex PCR; TCRdb's copy keeps in-frame clones and lacks some. The sample lists approximately 170,000 clones, 90% seen once, with approximately 1.5% in the top ten. Material for sequencing was blood. All receptors come from a woman aged 45-59 years in good health.

This clone has more than one count but fewer than ten. The chain recombines TRBV24-1 with TRBJ2-2; a possible D gene is TRBD1 (5 bases). Per the germline V gene, CDR1 is KGHDR and CDR2 is SFDVKD. Trimming left V 1 base short and J 2 bases short, with 7 bases between. CDR3 length equals 15 residues. The CDR3 loop reads CATSDFRENTGELFF. For the CDR3, the DNA is TGTGCCACCAGTGATTTCAGGGAAAACACCGGGGAGCTGTTTTTT.

The V gene is TRBV18, the J gene TRBJ1-2, with D tentatively TRBD1 (5 bases). Trimming took 3 bases from V and 8 from J, leaving 19 bases between them. Germline CDR1 is KGHSH and CDR2 is LQKENI. The CDR3 spans 15 residues. As DNA, the CDR3 is TGTGCCAGCTCACCCGGACAAGATCTCTCTTCCGGCTACACCTTC. It is translated as CASSPGQDLSSGYTF.

The chain carries TRBV4-3 and TRBJ2-1; D is unclear. The ends were cut back, 0 bases at V and 9 bases at J, with 6 bases in the middle. Germline V gene sequence: CDR1 LGHNA, CDR2 YSLEER. The CDR3 loop spans 12 amino acids. The CDR3 loop is CASSQENGEQFF. CDR3 bases: TGCGCCAGCAGCCAAGAAAACGGTGAGCAGTTCTTC.

This chain uses TRBV7-9 with TRBJ1-1; D unresolved. The CDR3 extends over 12 amino acids. V was trimmed by 4 bases and J by 3 bases, leaving 6 bases between them. Germline CDR1 is SEHNR and CDR2 is FQNEAQ (reference sequence). Written as DNA, the CDR3 is TGTGCCAGCAGCTCCACCCACACTGAAGCTTTCTTT. It is translated as CASSSTHTEAFF.

The gene calls are TRBV28 and TRBJ1-6; D is undetermined. The CDR3 loop spans 12 amino acids. Trimming removed 6 bases from V and 8 bases from J, with 8 bases in between. The germline gives CDR1 MDHEN, CDR2 SYDVKM. The CDR3 protein is CASSLGDSPLHF. CDR3 nucleotides: TGTGCCAGCAGCCTCGGGGATTCACCCCTCCACTTT.